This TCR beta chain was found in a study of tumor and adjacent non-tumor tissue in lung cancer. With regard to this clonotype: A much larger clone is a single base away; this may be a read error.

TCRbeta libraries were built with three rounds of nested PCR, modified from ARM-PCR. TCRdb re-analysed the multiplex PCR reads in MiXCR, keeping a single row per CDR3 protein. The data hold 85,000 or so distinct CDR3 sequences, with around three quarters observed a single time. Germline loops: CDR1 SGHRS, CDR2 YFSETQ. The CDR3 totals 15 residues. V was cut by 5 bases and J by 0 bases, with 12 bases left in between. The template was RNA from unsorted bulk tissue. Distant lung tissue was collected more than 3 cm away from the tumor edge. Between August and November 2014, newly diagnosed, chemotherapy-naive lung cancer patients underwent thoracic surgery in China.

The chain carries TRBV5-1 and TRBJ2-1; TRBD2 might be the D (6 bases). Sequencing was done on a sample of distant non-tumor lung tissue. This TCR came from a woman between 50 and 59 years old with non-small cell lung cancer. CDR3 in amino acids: CASRENGSSYNEQFF. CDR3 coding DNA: TGCGCCAGCAGGGAGAACGGGAGCTCCTACAATGAGCAGTTCTTC.